Shown below are 23 T cell receptor beta chains from a single sample sequenced in a study of lymphopenia after photon versus proton radiotherapy. The data were produced by immunoSEQ multiplex PCR, yet TCRdb's version contains in-frame clones alone and is incomplete. The sample contains about 26,000 clones, more than 80% of which appear only once. This specimen was peripheral blood, taken from a patient treated with photon-based radiotherapy. The source of these receptors is a man in his thirties or forties with gastric cancer.

This clone was counted a few times. The chain has TRBV28 and TRBJ2-5; TRBD2 matches at 14 bases. The germline V gene encodes CDR1 MDHEN and CDR2 SYDVKM. The CDR3 contains 17 residues. Trimming at V came to 4 bases and at J to 5 bases, leaving 9 bases not matched to a gene. CDR3 sequence (DNA): TGTGCCAGCAGTTCCGGGGGACTAGCGGGAGTTGATGAGACCCAGTACTTC. This codes for CASSSGGLAGVDETQYF. The variable domain in full, completed from reference TRBV28 and TRBJ2-5, reads DVKVTQSSRYLVKRTGEKVFLECVQDMDHENMFWYRQDPGLGLRLIYFSYDVKMKEKGDIPEGYSVSREKKERFSLILESASTNQTSMYLCASSSGGLAGVDETQYFGPGTRLLVL.

The rearrangement joins TRBV5-4 to TRBJ2-3; 9 positions agree with TRBD1. Germline CDR1 and CDR2: SGHNT and YYREEE (reference sequence). This CDR3 contains 14 residues. V shed 6 bases, J shed 1 base, and the junction held 3 bases outside the gene matches. The CDR3 is CASTRDRGTDTQYF. CDR3 nucleotide sequence: TGTGCCAGCACCCGGGACAGGGGCACAGATACGCAGTATTTT. Looking up the rest from reference TRBV5-4 and TRBJ2-3 gives the full variable domain: ETGVTQSPTHLIKTRGQQVTLRCSSQSGHNTVSWYQQALGQGPQFIFQYYREEENGRGNFPPRFSGLQFPNYSSELNVNALELDDSALYLCASTRDRGTDTQYFGPGTRLTVL.

CDR3 sequence reads: CASSEERDQPQHF. The CDR3, as DNA: TGTGCCAGCAGTGAAGAAAGGGATCAGCCCCAGCATTTT. V usage is TRBV2 and J usage is TRBJ1-5; D is ambiguous. The V end was cut by 1 base, the J end by 5 bases, with 6 bases between. CDR3 length: 13 amino acids. In germline, CDR1 is SNHLY, CDR2 FYNNEI.

This chain joins TRBV29-1 and TRBJ2-7; D gene ambiguous. The V and J ends lost 6 bases and 0 bases respectively, with 12 bases between them. Per germline, CDR1 SQVTM and CDR2 ANQGSEA. The CDR3 extends over 13 amino acids. The CDR3 DNA follows: TGCAGCGTCCTAAAGACTGGCTCCTACGAGCAGTACTTC. As protein: CSVLKTGSYEQYF.

The rearrangement uses TRBV11-2 and TRBJ1-4; D unclear. This CDR3 is 15 amino acids long. The V end lost 5 bases, the J end lost 4 bases, and 14 bases lay between the germline ends. CDR1 SGHAT and CDR2 FQNNGV come from the germline V gene. Here the CDR3 DNA reads TGTGCCAGCAGCCTCGGGCCCGCCCTTAATGAAAAACTGTTTTTT. Protein product: CASSLGPALNEKLFF.

The J gene is TRBJ1-1, the V gene TRBV28; TRBD1 aligns across 11 bases. Germline V gives CDR1 MDHEN, CDR2 SYDVKM. CDR3 length: 16 residues. The J segment lost 1 base and the V segment lost 2 bases, leaving 3 bases of the junction unmatched. CDR3 sequence: CASSLSGQGANTEAFF. The DNA of the CDR3 is TGTGCCAGCAGTTTAAGTGGACAGGGGGCGAACACTGAAGCTTTCTTT.

The chain links TRBV7-2 to TRBJ2-7; 7 nucleotides agree with TRBD2. This CDR3 is 14 amino acids long. The ends lost 5 bases at V and 2 bases at J; junction bases unmatched: 6. Germline V gene data show CDR1 as SGHTA and CDR2 as FQGNSA. The CDR3 nucleotides are TGTGCCAGCAGCAAGCGTCGGGGGGCCTACGAGCAGTACTTC. Its protein product is CASSKRRGAYEQYF.

The chain recombines TRBV6-1 with TRBJ1-2; 7 bases match TRBD1. The CDR3 is 15 residues long. Per germline, CDR1 MNHNS and CDR2 SASEGT. The V and J ends lost 5 bases and 6 bases, in that order; junction bases with no gene match: 12. The CDR3: CASSPSEQGRDGYTF. The CDR3 coding sequence is TGTGCCAGCAGTCCAAGCGAACAGGGGCGGGATGGCTACACCTTC.

The chain links TRBV7-7 to TRBJ2-5; 7 nucleotides line up with TRBD1. V gave up 3 bases and J gave up 5 bases; unmatched junction bases: 3. The CDR3 runs to 13 residues. Germline loops: CDR1 SSHAT, CDR2 FNYEAQ (reference sequence). The CDR3 coding sequence is TGTGCCAGCAGCTTCCAGGGGGACGAGACCCAGTACTTC. Protein product: CASSFQGDETQYF.

V gene TRBV7-6 combines with J gene TRBJ2-1; TRBD1 matches at 11 bases. This CDR3 is built from 16 residues. The germline V gene has CDR1 SGHVS and CDR2 FNYEAQ. J gave up 6 bases and V 1 base, and 5 bases lay outside the gene matches. CDR3 loop: CASSLGGDRGANEQFF. The CDR3 DNA sequence: TGTGCCAGCAGCTTAGGCGGGGACAGGGGGGCCAATGAGCAGTTCTTC.

CDR3 sequence reads: CASSLELAGGRDGELFF. The CDR3 nucleotides read TGTGCCAGCAGCTTAGAGCTAGCGGGGGGGCGAGACGGGGAGCTGTTTTTT. V usage is TRBV7-2 and J usage is TRBJ2-2; 12 bases match TRBD2. The germline V gene encodes CDR1 SGHTA and CDR2 FQGNSA. The CDR3 has 17 amino acids. With V trimmed by 1 base and J by 7 bases, 7 bases remained unmatched. Together with reference TRBV7-2 and TRBJ2-2, the CDR3 gives the full variable domain: GAGVSQSPSNKVTEKGKDVELRCDPISGHTALYWYRQSLGQGLEFLIYFQGNSAPDKSGLPSDRFSAERTGGSVSTLTIQRTQQEDSAVYLCASSLELAGGRDGELFFGEGSRLTVL.

The table lists this clone with a count of one. This chain connects TRBV6-5 to TRBJ1-3; weak D call: TRBD1 (5 bases). This CDR3 has 16 amino acids. Deletions cut 2 bases from V and 4 bases from J, with 15 bases between. Germline assignment: CDR1 MNHEY and CDR2 SVGAGI. The CDR3 reads CASSYKGPQEGNTIYF. CDR3 nucleotides: TGTGCCAGCAGTTACAAGGGACCGCAGGAGGGAAACACCATATATTTT.

This chain uses TRBV4-1 with TRBJ2-1; D gene unclear. Trimming took 4 bases from V and 5 from J, leaving 12 bases between them. Germline CDR1 reads MGHRA; CDR2 reads YSYEKL. The CDR3 is 14 residues long. CDR3 loop: CASSLTTSHNEQFF. The CDR3 DNA reads TGCGCCAGCAGCCTCACGACTTCTCACAATGAGCAGTTCTTC.

This clone was seen a single time. The chain carries TRBV6-6 and TRBJ2-7; TRBD2 agrees at 10 bases. This CDR3 has 16 amino acids. V lost 2 bases to trimming and J lost 4 bases; unmatched junction nucleotides: 8. Germline lookup yields CDR1 MNHNY and CDR2 SVGAGI (reference sequence). CDR3 loop: CASSYTASGSGYEQYF. CDR3 DNA: TGTGCCAGCAGTTACACTGCTAGCGGGAGCGGGTACGAGCAGTACTTC.

The chain carries TRBV6-5 and TRBJ2-5, with 7 bases identical to TRBD2. The CDR3 contains 12 residues. Germline CDR1 MNHEY, CDR2 SVGAGI. V dropped 8 bases and J dropped 4; count of bases not matched to a gene: 4. Here the CDR3 reads CASREVGETQYF. The DNA for the CDR3 is TGTGCCAGCCGGGAGGTGGGAGAGACCCAGTACTTC.

This chain connects TRBV29-1 to TRBJ1-2; 9 nucleotides align to TRBD1. Per germline, CDR1 SQVTM and CDR2 ANQGSEA. CDR3 length equals 13 residues. With 7 bases clipped from V and 12 bases from J, the junction kept 15 bases outside the gene matches. This chain's CDR3 is CSADKEGQGENTF. The CDR3 DNA follows: TGCAGCGCCGACAAGGAGGGACAGGGAGAAAACACCTTC.

The chain has TRBV18 and TRBJ1-1; perhaps TRBD1 as D (5 bases). V shed 0 bases and J shed 7 bases, with 15 bases lying between them. Germline V lookup: CDR1 KGHSH, CDR2 LQKENI. The CDR3 runs to 15 residues. CDR3 nucleotide sequence: TGTGCCAGCTCACCACCGAGGGACGGGAGTGTTGAAGCTTTCTTT. Protein: CASSPPRDGSVEAFF.

The rearrangement uses TRBV9 and TRBJ1-4, with D unclear. Trimming cost V 2 bases and J 7 bases, with 12 bases left between them. The germline V gene encodes CDR1 SGDLS and CDR2 YYNGEE. This CDR3 has 14 amino acids. As DNA, the CDR3 is TGTGCCAGCAGCGTTTTAGGGTTAGGTGAAAAACTGTTTTTT. Its translation is CASSVLGLGEKLFF.

V usage is TRBV5-1 and J usage is TRBJ2-4, with D perhaps matching TRBD1 (6 bases). CDR1 SGHRS and CDR2 YFSETQ come from the germline V gene. Trimming pared 7 bases from V and 4 bases from J, leaving 12 bases between. This CDR3 contains 13 residues. DNA for the CDR3: TGCGCCAGCCTTAGGCAGGGGAAAAACATTCAGTACTTC. Translating it yields CASLRQGKNIQYF.

V and J are TRBV11-3 and TRBJ2-2, with 7 bases identical to TRBD1. J was trimmed by 2 bases and V by 4 bases; bases with no gene match: 7. The CDR3 has 16 residues. Germline loops: CDR1 SGHNT, CDR2 YENEEA. In nucleotides, the CDR3 is TGTGCCAGCAGCTCTACCGGGACAGAAAACACCGGGGAGCTGTTTTTT. Amino acid sequence: CASSSTGTENTGELFF.

The chain couples TRBV7-8 to TRBJ2-1, with 13 bases that match TRBD2. This CDR3 has 16 residues. V lost 2 bases and J lost 10; bases outside the gene matches: 8. CDR1 SGHVS and CDR2 FQNEAQ come from the germline V gene. CDR3 DNA: TGTGCCAGCAGCTTACTCGGACTAGCGGGAGAATGGGAGCAGTTCTTC. It codes for CASSLLGLAGEWEQFF.

The rearrangement links TRBV11-2 to TRBJ2-3; D ambiguous. Germline CDR1 reads SGHAT; CDR2 reads FQNNGV. The CDR3 loop spans 15 amino acids. Trimming cost V 3 bases and J 2 bases, with 12 bases left between them. The CDR3 bases are TGTGCCAGCAGCTTCGGAAGTCTGGCCACAGATACGCAGTATTTT. Protein: CASSFGSLATDTQYF.

This clone was counted a few times. The V gene is TRBV27, the J gene TRBJ1-1, with D uncertain. Germline CDR1 reads MNHEY; CDR2 reads SMNVEV (reference sequence). This CDR3 is 13 amino acids long. V gave up 7 bases and J gave up 0 bases, with 9 bases separating them. Here the CDR3 DNA reads TGTGCCAGCAAGGGCTATCTGAACACTGAAGCTTTCTTT. It encodes CASKGYLNTEAFF.